Each of the 14 T cell receptor beta chains below was sequenced from the same sample in a study of blood T cell repertoires in COVID-19. Produced via immunoSEQ multiplex PCR; TCRdb's table is partial and in-frame only. The top ten clones hold 1.1% of a sample with 350,000 to 450,000 clones, around 91% of them seen once. Sequenced material: PBMCs or T cells enriched from blood (not recorded which). The receptors originated from a young man who had recovered from COVID-19.

The count of this clone is one. The chain's CDR3 is CASSFQQGLTNQPQHF. DNA for the CDR3: TGTGCCAGCAGTTTCCAACAGGGCCTTACCAATCAGCCCCAGCATTTT. This chain links TRBV6-6 with TRBJ1-5, with D possibly matching TRBD1 (6 bases). Germline V gene sequence: CDR1 MNHNY, CDR2 SVGAGI (reference sequence). This CDR3 has 16 residues. Trimming shortened V by 4 bases and J by 3 bases, and 16 bases separated the two germline ends.

The genes are TRBV9 and TRBJ1-3, with 9 bases aligning to TRBD1. The CDR3 length is 17 residues. Germline V CDR1 and CDR2: SGDLS, YYNGEE. The V and J ends lost 4 bases and 0 bases, in that order; junction bases with no gene match: 8. CDR3 sequence reads: CASSRNRDRVSGNTIYF. Written as DNA, the CDR3 is TGTGCCAGCAGCCGGAACCGGGACAGGGTCTCTGGAAACACCATATATTTT.

The rearrangement joins TRBV27 to TRBJ2-6; 8 bases line up with TRBD1. V was clipped by 9 bases and J by 1 base; unmatched bases: 14. Germline CDR1 and CDR2: MNHEY and SMNVEV (reference sequence). CDR3 size: 18 residues. This chain's CDR3 is CASTEWTGIPSGANVLTF. In DNA, the CDR3 is TGTGCCAGTACAGAGTGGACAGGGATCCCTTCTGGGGCCAACGTCCTGACTTTC. Full variable domain (outside the CDR3, taken from reference TRBV27 and TRBJ2-6): EAQVTQNPRYLITVTGKKLTVTCSQNMNHEYMSWYRQDPGLGLRQIYYSMNVEVTDKGDVPEGYKVSRKEKRNFPLILESPSPNQTSLYFCASTEWTGIPSGANVLTFGAGSRLTVL.

This rearrangement joins TRBV29-1 to TRBJ1-2, with 12 positions matching TRBD1. Losses at the gene ends were 4 bases for V and 7 bases for J; bases not matched to a gene: 10. The CDR3 totals 15 residues. CDR1 is SQVTM, CDR2 ANQGSEA, per germline. CDR3 coding DNA: TGCAGCGTTGTAACCGGCGGGACAGGGGGCGGTGGCTACACCTTC. This codes for CSVVTGGTGGGGYTF.

The chain links TRBV2 to TRBJ2-1; perhaps TRBD1 as D (5 bases). This CDR3 has 12 amino acids. The V end was cut by 7 bases, the J end by 9 bases, with 13 bases between. Germline CDR1 is SNHLY and CDR2 is FYNNEI. Here the CDR3 reads CASTNDQGEQFF. CDR3 nucleotides: TGTGCCAGCACCAACGACCAGGGTGAGCAGTTCTTC. Supplemented by reference TRBV2 and TRBJ2-1, the full variable domain reads EPEVTQTPSHQVTQMGQEVILRCVPISNHLYFYWYRQILGQKVEFLVSFYNNEISEKSEIFDDQFSVERPDGSNFTLKIRSTKLEDSAMYFCASTNDQGEQFFGPGTRLTVL.

This clone was seen more than once but under ten times. This chain links TRBV5-1 with TRBJ1-5; D gene ambiguous. Germline values: CDR1 SGHRS, CDR2 YFSETQ. The CDR3 spans 17 residues. Between the trimmed V and J ends, which lost 3 bases and 4 bases, there was a span of 20 bases. DNA for the CDR3: TGCGCCAGCAGCTACCTGCCCGGGGATATAGGGAATCAGCCCCAGCATTTT. Protein product: CASSYLPGDIGNQPQHF. The variable domain in full, with the rest retrieved from reference TRBV5-1 and TRBJ1-5, is KAGVTQTPRYLIKTRGQQVTLSCSPISGHRSVSWYQQTPGQGLQFLFEYFSETQRNKGNFPGRFSGRQFSNSRSEMNVSTLELGDSALYLCASSYLPGDIGNQPQHFGDGTRLSIL.

This clone appeared once. The V and J genes are TRBV7-6 and TRBJ2-1, with D hard to call. Deletions cut 4 bases from V and 1 base from J, with 11 bases between. CDR1 and CDR2 (germline): SGHVS, FNYEAQ. The CDR3 loop spans 15 amino acids. CDR3 in amino acids: CASSSRFRSYNEQFF. Here the CDR3 DNA reads TGTGCCAGCAGCTCTAGATTTAGGTCCTACAATGAGCAGTTCTTC.

This sequence joins TRBV11-3 and TRBJ2-3; 10 bases map to TRBD2. There are 14 residues in the CDR3. Germline lookup yields CDR1 SGHNT and CDR2 YENEEA. The ends lost 5 bases at V and 3 bases at J; junction bases unmatched: 2. This CDR3 reads CASSRTSGTDTQYF. In nucleotides, the CDR3 is TGTGCCAGCAGCCGGACTAGCGGTACAGATACGCAGTATTTT.

The table lists this clone with a few counts. The rearrangement links TRBV4-1 to TRBJ2-7, with TRBD2 matching 11 bases. The CDR3 extends over 14 amino acids. Germline-derived CDR1 and CDR2 are MGHRA and YSYEKL. The trim removed 4 bases at V and 6 bases at J, leaving 5 bases unmatched. CDR3 sequence reads: CASSPPGTSGEQYF. CDR3 sequence (DNA): TGCGCCAGCAGCCCACCCGGGACTAGCGGCGAGCAGTACTTC.

V usage is TRBV6-5 and J usage is TRBJ1-1; D might be TRBD1 (6 bases). CDR3 length: 15 residues. Germline V CDR1 and CDR2: MNHEY, SVGAGI. V lost 5 bases and J 0 bases, leaving 13 bases between the germline ends. The CDR3: CASSNDDRLNTEAFF. CDR3 DNA sequence: TGTGCCAGCAGTAACGATGACAGGCTGAACACTGAAGCTTTCTTT.

V gene TRBV7-8 combines with J gene TRBJ2-2; TRBD1 matches 9 bases. V was clipped by 7 bases and J by 3 bases; unmatched bases: 3. Germline assignment: CDR1 SGHVS and CDR2 FQNEAQ. There are 14 residues in the CDR3. The CDR3 region is CASTRQGDTGELFF. CDR3 DNA: TGTGCCAGCACCCGACAGGGGGACACCGGGGAGCTGTTTTTT.

The V and J genes are TRBV15 and TRBJ1-2; D not resolved. Trimming pared 1 base from V and 2 bases from J, leaving 11 bases between. Germline assignment: CDR1 LNHNV and CDR2 YYDKDF (reference sequence). The CDR3 runs to 15 residues. The CDR3 DNA follows: TGTGCCACCAGCAGAGTTCAGGACTCCAACTATGGCTACACCTTC. This codes for CATSRVQDSNYGYTF.

J is TRBJ1-5 and V is TRBV12-3 or TRBV12-4; D is undetermined. Trimming left V 6 bases short and J 2 bases short, with 8 bases between. The CDR3 has 13 residues. The CDR3 DNA reads as TGTGCCAGCAGGATAGCAGGCAATCAGCCCCAGCATTTT. Protein sequence: CASRIAGNQPQHF.

The chain carries TRBV5-1 and TRBJ2-7; 7 nucleotides align to TRBD2. CDR1 and CDR2 from the germline V gene are SGHRS and YFSETQ. The CDR3 extends over 16 amino acids. V trimming: 1 base; J trimming: 3 bases; junction bases outside the gene matches: 10. The CDR3 nucleotides are TGCGCCAGCAGCTTGAAGGCTAGCGGCGGTGTCTACGAGCAGTACTTC. Its protein is CASSLKASGGVYEQYF. Full variable domain (outside the CDR3, taken from reference TRBV5-1 and TRBJ2-7): KAGVTQTPRYLIKTRGQQVTLSCSPISGHRSVSWYQQTPGQGLQFLFEYFSETQRNKGNFPGRFSGRQFSNSRSEMNVSTLELGDSALYLCASSLKASGGVYEQYFGPGTRLTVT.